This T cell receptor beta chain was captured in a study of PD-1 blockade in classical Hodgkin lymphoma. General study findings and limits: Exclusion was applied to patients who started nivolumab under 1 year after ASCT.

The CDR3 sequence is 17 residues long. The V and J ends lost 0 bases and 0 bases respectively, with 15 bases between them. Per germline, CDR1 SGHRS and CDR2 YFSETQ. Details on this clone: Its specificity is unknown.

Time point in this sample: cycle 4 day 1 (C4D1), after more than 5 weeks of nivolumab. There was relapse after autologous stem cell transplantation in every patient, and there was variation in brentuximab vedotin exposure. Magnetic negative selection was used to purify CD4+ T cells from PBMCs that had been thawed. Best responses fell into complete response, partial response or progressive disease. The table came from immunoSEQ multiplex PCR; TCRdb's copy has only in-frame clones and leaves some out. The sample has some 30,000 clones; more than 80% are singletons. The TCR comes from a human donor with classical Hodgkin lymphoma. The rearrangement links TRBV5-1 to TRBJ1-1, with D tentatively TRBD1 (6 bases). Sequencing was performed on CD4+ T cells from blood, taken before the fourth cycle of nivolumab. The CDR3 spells CASSLGAGADMNTEAFF. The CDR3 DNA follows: TGCGCCAGCAGCTTGGGGGCGGGGGCGGACATGAACACTGAAGCTTTCTTT.